Listed below are T cell receptor beta chains from one sample, sequenced in a study of cytomegalovirus exposure and HLA in healthy donors. Data came from immunoSEQ multiplex PCR; TCRdb stores just in-frame clones and leaves some out. The sample shows about 170,000 clones, 81% of them seen only once. Sequencing was carried out using PBMCs. Receptors were obtained from a young woman in good health and CMV-seropositive. CDR3s include the opening cysteine and the closing phenylalanine or tryptophan. A D gene is named only where the DNA matches it firmly. Some rows mark clone size as missing; the rest say once, few, many or name a class of expanded clone.

v_call	clone_size	j_call	d_call	cdr3_aa	cdr3_nt
TRBV4-1	once	TRBJ1-4	TRBD1	CASSRTGPNEKLFF	TGCGCCAGCAGCCGGACAGGACCGAATGAAAAACTGTTTTTT
TRBV5-6	-	TRBJ2-1	-	CASSLAGLNGGNEQFF	TGTGCCAGCAGCTTGGCAGGTCTTAACGGGGGCAATGAGCAGTTCTTC
TRBV9	-	TRBJ2-7	-	CASSVGGGDYEQYF	TGTGCCAGCAGCGTGGGGGGGGGCGACTACGAGCAGTACTTC
TRBV6-6	-	TRBJ2-3	TRBD2	CATSGGGGDTQYF	TGTGCCACCTCGGGGGGGGGCGGCGATACGCAGTATTTT
TRBV6-1	-	TRBJ2-5	TRBD2	CASSELAGDQETQYF	TGTGCCAGCAGCGAACTAGCGGGGGACCAAGAGACCCAGTACTTC
TRBV29-1	-	TRBJ1-4	-	CSVVSETNEKLFF	TGCAGCGTTGTGAGCGAGACTAATGAAAAACTGTTTTTT
TRBV5-6	-	TRBJ2-6	-	CASSLYSGANVLTF	TGTGCCAGCAGCTTGTACTCTGGGGCCAACGTCCTGACTTTC
TRBV7-3	few	TRBJ2-3	TRBD2	CASSTNSGLESDTQYF	TGTGCCAGCAGCACGAACTCAGGACTAGAGTCCGATACGCAGTATTTT
TRBV7-9	once	TRBJ2-5	TRBD2	CASSSTLGTSGEETQYF	TGTGCCAGCAGCTCAACACTTGGGACTAGCGGAGAAGAGACCCAGTACTTC
TRBV2	-	TRBJ2-3	TRBD1	CASSSRTGSSTDTQYF	TGTGCCAGCAGTTCTCGGACAGGGTCTAGCACAGATACGCAGTATTTT
TRBV9	-	TRBJ2-5	TRBD1	CASSPGSDRHQETQYF	TGTGCCAGCAGTCCCGGCTCGGACAGGCACCAAGAGACCCAGTACTTC
TRBV6-1	-	TRBJ1-4	-	CASSNRLQAEKLFF	TGTGCCAGCAGTAACCGCCTCCAAGCAGAAAAACTGTTTTTT
TRBV5-6	-	TRBJ2-7	-	CASSLQGTQNEQYF	TGTGCCAGCAGCTTGCAGGGTACTCAGAACGAGCAGTACTTC
TRBV5-1	once	TRBJ1-4	-	CASSVGQPTNEKLFF	TGCGCCAGCAGTGTTGGGCAGCCAACTAATGAAAAACTGTTTTTT
TRBV4-1	-	TRBJ2-7	TRBD1	CASSHVMAGQGPYEQYF	TGCGCCAGCAGCCACGTTATGGCGGGACAGGGACCCTACGAGCAGTACTTC
TRBV27	-	TRBJ1-1	-	CASSSLGTEAFF	TGTGCCAGCAGCTCCCTAGGAACTGAAGCTTTCTTT
TRBV15	-	TRBJ2-7	-	CATSRDLIAQYF	TGTGCCACCAGCAGAGATCTGATAGCGCAGTACTTC
TRBV12-5	-	TRBJ2-3	TRBD1	CASGSDRGRIDTQYF	TGTGCTAGTGGCTCTGACAGGGGGCGCATTGATACGCAGTATTTT
TRBV4-1	-	TRBJ1-1	TRBD1	CASSQDDRVMGHSEAFF	TGCGCCAGCAGCCAAGATGACAGGGTAATGGGGCACAGTGAAGCTTTCTTT
TRBV28	-	TRBJ2-7	-	CASSPPGGWEQYF	TGTGCCAGCAGCCCCCCTGGGGGGTGGGAGCAGTACTTC
TRBV28	-	TRBJ2-6	TRBD1	CASIENPSVWDRDFSGANVLTF	TGTGCCAGCATCGAAAACCCGTCCGTTTGGGACAGAGACTTCTCTGGGGCCAACGTCCTGACTTTC
TRBV25-1	-	TRBJ2-1	TRBD1	CASEAATGMRSEQFF	TGTGCCAGCGAGGCAGCGACAGGGATGAGGTCTGAGCAGTTCTTC
TRBV11-2	-	TRBJ2-2	-	CASSAETGSNTGELFF	TGTGCCAGCAGCGCCGAGACAGGTTCGAACACCGGGGAGCTGTTTTTT
TRBV28	few	TRBJ1-3	-	CASSHQTTGNTIYF	TGTGCCAGCAGTCACCAGACAACTGGAAACACCATATATTTT
TRBV9	-	TRBJ2-1	-	CASSTQGSSYNEQFF	TGTGCCAGCAGCACTCAGGGGAGCTCCTACAATGAGCAGTTCTTC
TRBV19	-	TRBJ2-5	-	CASSSGVRLETQYF	TGTGCCAGTAGTTCAGGGGTGCGTTTGGAGACCCAGTACTTC
TRBV28	once	TRBJ1-5	-	CASSPTILTQYSNQPQHF	TGTGCCAGCAGCCCAACAATATTAACACAGTATAGCAATCAGCCCCAGCATTTT
TRBV6-1	-	TRBJ2-3	TRBD2	CASSEAGGAGGYTDTQYF	TGTGCCAGCAGTGAAGCGGGGGGAGCGGGGGGTTACACAGATACGCAGTATTTT
TRBV6-1	-	TRBJ1-6	-	CASSGTDNSPLHF	TGTGCCAGCAGTGGGACAGATAATTCACCCCTCCACTTT
TRBV5-1	-	TRBJ2-7	TRBD1	CASSGGTGDYEQYF	TGCGCCAGCAGCGGGGGGACAGGGGACTACGAGCAGTACTTC
TRBV30	-	TRBJ2-7	-	CAWGLYEQYF	TGTGCCTGGGGACTCTACGAGCAGTACTTC
TRBV4-1	-	TRBJ1-1	TRBD1	CASSQAVRTGGSNTEAFF	TGCGCCAGCAGCCAAGCAGTGCGGACAGGGGGCTCGAACACTGAAGCTTTCTTT
TRBV28	once	TRBJ2-3	-	CASSLDRPHTDTQYF	TGTGCCAGCAGTTTGGACAGACCACACACAGATACGCAGTATTTT
TRBV9	-	TRBJ2-2	TRBD1	CASSVGMRRQGAHGELFF	TGTGCCAGCAGCGTAGGAATGAGGAGACAGGGGGCCCACGGGGAGCTGTTTTTT
TRBV5-1	-	TRBJ1-2	TRBD1	CASSNGQGYGYTF	TGCGCCAGCAGCAATGGACAGGGCTATGGCTACACCTTC
TRBV7-2	-	TRBJ1-2	-	CASSPAHVNYGYTF	TGTGCCAGCAGCCCCGCGCATGTGAACTATGGCTACACCTTC
TRBV5-4	-	TRBJ2-5	TRBD1	CASSTDRGGKTQYF	TGTGCCAGCAGCACTGACAGGGGAGGAAAGACCCAGTACTTC
TRBV6-5	-	TRBJ1-2	-	CASSRQLNYGYTF	TGTGCCAGCAGCAGACAACTTAACTATGGCTACACCTTC
TRBV4-3	-	TRBJ2-7	TRBD1	CASSPDRAGLGSYEQYF	TGCGCCAGCAGCCCCGACAGGGCAGGCTTAGGATCCTACGAGCAGTACTTC
TRBV6-5	-	TRBJ2-2	-	CASSPGYGHTGELFF	TGTGCCAGCAGCCCAGGGTACGGTCACACCGGGGAGCTGTTTTTT
TRBV11-3	-	TRBJ2-5	TRBD2	CASSRGRGEAETQYF	TGTGCCAGCAGCCGGGGGCGGGGGGAGGCGGAGACCCAGTACTTC
TRBV7-9	once	TRBJ1-3	-	CASRPRGNSGNTIYF	TGTGCCAGCAGGCCTAGGGGGAACTCTGGAAACACCATATATTTT
TRBV4-3	-	TRBJ1-3	-	CASSQEVGRTIYF	TGCGCCAGCAGCCAAGAAGTAGGCAGGACCATATATTTT
TRBV5-1	-	TRBJ2-7	TRBD1	CASSRGQGAYEQYF	TGCGCCAGCAGCCGGGGACAGGGGGCCTACGAGCAGTACTTC
TRBV5-1	-	TRBJ2-5	TRBD1	CASSQPGTVVETQYF	TGCGCCAGCAGCCAACCGGGGACAGTCGTGGAGACCCAGTACTTC
TRBV4-2	few	TRBJ1-5	TRBD1	CASSVGTDNQPQHF	TGTGCCAGCAGCGTAGGGACAGACAATCAGCCCCAGCATTTT
TRBV10-3	-	TRBJ2-5	-	CAISDPLRGKETQYF	TGTGCCATCAGTGACCCGTTAAGGGGCAAAGAGACCCAGTACTTC
TRBV5-1	once	TRBJ1-2	-	CASSPFPNWRGGYTF	TGCGCCAGCAGCCCTTTCCCGAATTGGAGGGGTGGCTACACCTTC
TRBV19	-	TRBJ1-6	-	CASTPRGANSPLHF	TGTGCCAGTACCCCCCGCGGGGCTAATTCACCCCTCCACTTT
TRBV5-1	-	TRBJ1-1	TRBD1	CASSWQGGEAFF	TGCGCCAGCAGCTGGCAGGGGGGTGAAGCTTTCTTT
TRBV11-3	-	TRBJ2-2	-	CASSATGGDTGELFF	TGTGCCAGCAGTGCGACCGGAGGGGACACCGGGGAGCTGTTTTTT
TRBV27	-	TRBJ2-1	TRBD2	CASSRGGSSYNEQFF	TGTGCCAGCAGCCGCGGGGGGAGCTCCTACAATGAGCAGTTCTTC